Listed below are T cell receptor beta chains from one sample, sequenced in a study of molecular identifiers for immune sequencing clone quantification. TCRdb itself ran the PCR reads through MiXCR, one entry per CDR3 protein. The sample lists around 480,000 distinct CDR3 sequences, over 20% occurring once. Specimen: naive CD8+ T cells from blood, with Jurkat cell RNA spiked in. The receptors derive from a human donor in good health. Some libraries in this study had Jurkat cell RNA spiked in. Both conserved end residues are part of each CDR3. Each record gives: CDR3 DNA, CDR3 protein, J gene, clone size, V gene, D gene. The D gene is left open where the match is weak. Not all rows give a size; the values are once, few, many and, for expanded clones, a class.

TGTGCCAGCAGCTTAGACAGGGCCACTGAAGCTTTCTTT,CASSLDRATEAFF,TRBJ1-1,many,TRBV6-2/TRBV6-3,TRBD1
TGCGCCAGCAGCCAAGATTCAGGGGTGGCCTACAATGAGCAGTTCTTC,CASSQDSGVAYNEQFF,TRBJ2-1,few,TRBV4-3,NA
TGTGCCATCCAAGACAGGAATTCCTACGAGCAGTACTTC,CAIQDRNSYEQYF,TRBJ2-7,NA,TRBV28,NA
TGTGCCAGCAGCCAAGAGGGACTAGCGGGGGGCCGGGAGCTGTTTTTT,CASSQEGLAGGRELFF,TRBJ2-2,NA,TRBV4-2,TRBD2
TGTGCCAGCAGTGCCGGGACAGGAACGGAAGCTTTCTTT,CASSAGTGTEAFF,TRBJ1-1,many,TRBV27,TRBD1
TGTGCCAGCAGCTTGGCCCCTAGCGGGAGGGCCATATCTTCCCAGTATTTT,CASSLAPSGRAISSQYF,TRBJ2-3,NA,TRBV5-5,TRBD2
TGTGCCAGCAGTCCCCAGGGGGACCAGCCCCAGCATTTT,CASSPQGDQPQHF,TRBJ1-5,NA,TRBV7-9,TRBD1
TGTGCCAGTAGTATGCCAGGGATCACTGAAGCTTTCTTT,CASSMPGITEAFF,TRBJ1-1,few,TRBV19,NA
TGTGCCACCAGTGATTTGCATACCCCTCCGGGGTCCCTCAATCAGCCCCAGCATTTT,CATSDLHTPPGSLNQPQHF,TRBJ1-5,many,TRBV24-1,NA
TGTGCCAGCAGCCAAGCGGAGGGTTACTATAATTCACCCCTCCACTTT,CASSQAEGYYNSPLHF,TRBJ1-6,NA,TRBV14,NA
TGTGCCAGCAAACTAGCGGGGGGCCAATCCTACGAGCAGTACTTC,CASKLAGGQSYEQYF,TRBJ2-7,few,TRBV27,TRBD2
TGTGCCAGCAGCCCCGACCGGCATGGCTACACCTTC,CASSPDRHGYTF,TRBJ1-2,NA,TRBV12-3/TRBV12-4,NA
TGTACCAGCAGTTTTTATGGCAGCTCCTACGAGCAGTACTTC,CTSSFYGSSYEQYF,TRBJ2-7,NA,TRBV27,NA
TGTGCCAGCAGTTATGACAGGTCTGGCTACACCTTC,CASSYDRSGYTF,TRBJ1-2,many,TRBV28,NA
TGTGCCAGCAGCTATCCGGGACAGGCATATAATTCACCCCTCCACTTT,CASSYPGQAYNSPLHF,TRBJ1-6,NA,TRBV5-6,TRBD1
TGTGCCACCAGTGAGTCGGGACAGCGAGAAGAGACCCAGTACTTC,CATSESGQREETQYF,TRBJ2-5,many,TRBV24-1,TRBD1
TGTGCCAGCTGTGAGAACACTGAAGCTTTCTTT,CASCENTEAFF,TRBJ1-1,few,TRBV12-3/TRBV12-4,NA
TGTGCCAGCAGCCCCCGGGCAGAAGGCACCGGGGAGCTGTTTTTT,CASSPRAEGTGELFF,TRBJ2-2,many,TRBV5-4,NA
TGTGCCAGCAGTCCTCGACAGGAAACGAACGCTGAAGCTTTCTTT,CASSPRQETNAEAFF,TRBJ1-1,NA,TRBV27,NA
TGTGCCAGCAGTTTAATACTAGCGGGATCCTCCAGCACAGATACGCAGTATTTT,CASSLILAGSSSTDTQYF,TRBJ2-3,many,TRBV27,TRBD2
TGTGCCAGCAGTTCCACCACTGAAGCTTTCTTT,CASSSTTEAFF,TRBJ1-1,many,TRBV7-9,NA
TGTGCCAGTAGGGTGGCTAGCGGAACCTACGAGCAGTACTTC,CASRVASGTYEQYF,TRBJ2-7,few,TRBV19,TRBD2
TGCGCCAGCGAGGGGGTCGGGACTGAAGCTTTCTTT,CASEGVGTEAFF,TRBJ1-1,many,TRBV5-1,NA
TGTGCCAGCAGGATTGAGACAGGGGGAACTAATGAAAAACTGTTTTTT,CASRIETGGTNEKLFF,TRBJ1-4,NA,TRBV2,TRBD1
TGTGCTAGTGGTTTTGAAGTTAGCGGGAGGTCTGCAGATACGCAGTATTTT,CASGFEVSGRSADTQYF,TRBJ2-3,few,TRBV12-5,TRBD2
TGCAGCGGTTGCCGGACGGGCCTCACAGATACGCAGTATTTT,CSGCRTGLTDTQYF,TRBJ2-3,many,TRBV29-1,NA
TGTGCCTGGAAGATCAGGGGTTTTGAAAAACTGTTTTTT,CAWKIRGFEKLFF,TRBJ1-4,few,TRBV30,NA
TGTGCCAGCACCACAATAGGACAGGTACCAAGCCCCCAGCATTTT,CASTTIGQVPSPQHF,TRBJ1-5,many,TRBV12-3/TRBV12-4,TRBD1
TGCGCCAGCAGCTTGCGGGACAGGGCCCTGAACAATGAGCAGTTCTTC,CASSLRDRALNNEQFF,TRBJ2-1,NA,TRBV5-1,TRBD1
TGCAGCGATTTAGGGTTCACAGATACGCAGTATTTT,CSDLGFTDTQYF,TRBJ2-3,many,TRBV29-1,NA
TGTGCCAGCAGCACTCAGACAGGAACAGATACGCAGTATTTT,CASSTQTGTDTQYF,TRBJ2-3,NA,TRBV12-3/TRBV12-4,NA
TGTGCCAGCAGCTTAGAACCGATTAGCGAATCCTACAATGAGCAGTTCTTC,CASSLEPISESYNEQFF,TRBJ2-1,few,TRBV11-2,NA
TGTGCCAGCAGTCGAACAGGGGACATATCTGGAAACACCATATATTTT,CASSRTGDISGNTIYF,TRBJ1-3,few,TRBV12-3/TRBV12-4,TRBD1
TGTGCCAGCAGCGTGGGACTAGCGGGGGAAGAGACCCAGTACTTC,CASSVGLAGEETQYF,TRBJ2-5,many,TRBV16,TRBD2
TGCGCCAGCAGCCAAGAACATCGGCCGGCGGATACGCAGTATTTT,CASSQEHRPADTQYF,TRBJ2-3,many,TRBV4-3,NA
TGTGCCAGCAGGCCGGGACAGGGGATGAACATTGAAGCTTTCTTT,CASRPGQGMNIEAFF,TRBJ1-1,NA,TRBV12-3/TRBV12-4,TRBD1
TGTGCCAGCAGTGCAGACAGTGATGTCGATACGCAGTATTTT,CASSADSDVDTQYF,TRBJ2-3,NA,TRBV6-1,NA
TGTGCCAGCAGCTCCCGCGTCGGGGACAATGAGCAGTTCTTC,CASSSRVGDNEQFF,TRBJ2-1,many,TRBV7-9,NA
TGTGCCAGCTCCTTGAGTTGGGGCAATCAGCCCCAGCATTTT,CASSLSWGNQPQHF,TRBJ1-5,many,TRBV2,NA
TGCAGTGCTAGAGAGATTGTGGCGGGGGCCCGGTCAGAGACCCAGTACTTC,CSAREIVAGARSETQYF,TRBJ2-5,few,TRBV20-1,NA
TGTGCCAGCAGTTTAATGAGAGGGGGCGGGTACGAGCAGTACTTC,CASSLMRGGGYEQYF,TRBJ2-7,few,TRBV12-3/TRBV12-4,TRBD1
TGCAGTGCAAACAGGGGGATGTCAGATACGCAGTATTTT,CSANRGMSDTQYF,TRBJ2-3,few,TRBV20-1,TRBD1
TGCAGTGCTGTTCACGACAATAAAGAGACCCAGTACTTC,CSAVHDNKETQYF,TRBJ2-5,few,TRBV20-1,NA
TGCGCCAGCAGCTTGGGACAGACGAAATCTAACTATGGCTACACCTTC,CASSLGQTKSNYGYTF,TRBJ1-2,few,TRBV5-1,NA
TGTGCCAGCAGTGAACCCCGGGGTCCCCATTTAAACGCAGATACGCAGTATTTT,CASSEPRGPHLNADTQYF,TRBJ2-3,few,TRBV25-1,NA
TGTGCCAGCAGCTTAGGAACGACGCCAGATTCGTACGAGCAGTACTTC,CASSLGTTPDSYEQYF,TRBJ2-7,NA,TRBV7-2,NA
TGTGCCAGCAGCCCCCCGGGGGGGCCCTACAATGAGCAGTTCTTC,CASSPPGGPYNEQFF,TRBJ2-1,few,TRBV5-6,TRBD2
TGTGCCAGCAGCCCACCCCTAGCTGGGGTTTATCTCACCGGGGAGCTGTTTTTT,CASSPPLAGVYLTGELFF,TRBJ2-2,many,TRBV7-2,NA